The rows below give T cell receptor beta chains drawn from one sample of a study of control samples from healthy donors and cancer patients. Sequenced by immunoSEQ multiplex PCR; TCRdb stores in-frame clones only, minus some. The sample has some 120,000 clones, over 75% seen once. Sequencing used blood. Every receptor here comes from a man aged 50-59 years in good health. Both conserved end residues are part of each CDR3. A D gene is named only where the DNA matches it firmly. Clone size appears in some rows only: once, few, many, or a class for an expanded clone.

TRBJ1-1	-	TRBV19	TRBD1	CASSTHPGQTNTEAFF	TGTGCCAGTAGTACTCACCCGGGACAGACGAACACTGAAGCTTTCTTT
TRBJ1-2	once	TRBV6-1	-	CASSELLGLGYGYTF	TGTGCCAGCAGTGAACTTTTAGGGTTGGGCTATGGCTACACCTTC
TRBJ1-5	-	TRBV15	TRBD1	CATSRDLWRTGYNQPQHF	TGTGCCACCAGCAGAGATCTATGGAGGACAGGGTACAATCAGCCCCAGCATTTT
TRBJ2-5	-	TRBV5-6	-	CASSLVEGGQETQYF	TGTGCCAGCAGCTTGGTGGAGGGGGGGCAGGAGACCCAGTACTTC
TRBJ2-5	-	TRBV7-6	-	CASSSQNVETQYF	TGTGCCAGCAGCTCGCAGAATGTGGAGACCCAGTACTTC
TRBJ1-1	-	TRBV7-8	-	CASSLFRDIPVVSTEAFF	TGTGCCAGCAGCTTATTTCGGGACATTCCGGTGGTGAGCACTGAAGCTTTCTTT
TRBJ2-1	-	TRBV14	TRBD1	CASSLFTGTGYNEQFF	TGTGCCAGCAGCCTCTTTACCGGGACAGGGTACAATGAGCAGTTCTTC
TRBJ2-7	-	TRBV6-5	-	CASSYGEVYEQYF	TGTGCCAGCAGTTACGGAGAGGTCTACGAGCAGTACTTC
TRBJ2-3	-	TRBV7-3	TRBD2	CASSPGGGSTDTQYF	TGTGCCAGCAGCCCTGGGGGGGGATCCACAGATACGCAGTATTTT
TRBJ1-6	-	TRBV7-9	TRBD1	CASSLKGPGGDSPLHF	TGTGCCAGCAGCTTAAAGGGACCAGGGGGGGATTCACCCCTCCACTTT
TRBJ2-7	once	TRBV6-5	-	CASSLRTGTYEQYF	TGTGCCAGCAGTTTGAGGACGGGTACCTACGAGCAGTACTTC
TRBJ2-3	once	TRBV6-5	-	CASRPHSTDTQYF	TGTGCCAGCAGACCTCACTCCACAGATACGCAGTATTTT
TRBJ1-1	many	TRBV10-1	-	CASSELGALRTEAFF	TGCGCCAGCAGTGAACTGGGGGCGCTGCGCACTGAAGCTTTCTTT
TRBJ2-7	-	TRBV19	-	CASSITYEQYF	TGTGCCAGTAGTATAACGTACGAGCAGTACTTC
TRBJ2-3	-	TRBV27	-	CASSLSATVPDTQYF	TGTGCCAGCAGTTTATCGGCTACGGTTCCAGATACGCAGTATTTT
TRBJ1-2	-	TRBV28	-	CASSLKPNYGYTF	TGTGCCAGCAGTTTAAAACCTAACTATGGCTACACCTTC
TRBJ1-6	-	TRBV9	-	CASSLRQDPSYNSPLHF	TGTGCCAGCAGCCTTCGACAAGACCCCTCCTATAATTCACCCCTCCACTTT
TRBJ2-1	once	TRBV24-1	-	CATSDSGWQFF	TGTGCCACCAGTGATTCGGGGTGGCAGTTCTTC
TRBJ2-7	-	TRBV4-1	-	CASSQGGGRGKGEQYF	TGCGCCAGCAGCCAAGGCGGGGGCAGGGGAAAGGGCGAGCAGTACTTC
TRBJ2-2	-	TRBV7-8	-	CASSLDRSNTGELFF	TGTGCCAGCAGCTTAGACAGGTCCAACACCGGGGAGCTGTTTTTT
TRBJ2-7	-	TRBV9	TRBD2	CASSVVGGRGDEQYF	TGTGCCAGCAGCGTAGTGGGGGGGAGAGGAGACGAGCAGTACTTC
TRBJ1-2	many	TRBV6-5	TRBD1	CASSYSRTGGGYGYTF	TGTGCCAGCAGTTACTCACGGACAGGAGGCGGGTATGGCTACACCTTC
TRBJ2-5	once	TRBV7-9	TRBD1	CASSLTGGEVETQYF	TGTGCCAGCAGCTTGACAGGGGGCGAGGTAGAGACCCAGTACTTC
TRBJ1-2	-	TRBV12-5	-	CASGIWGGYGYTF	TGTGCTAGTGGGATTTGGGGGGGCTATGGCTACACCTTC
TRBJ2-5	-	TRBV23-1	-	CASSNRQETQYF	TGCGCCAGCAGTAACAGACAAGAGACCCAGTACTTC
TRBJ1-2	-	TRBV6-1	-	CASSERGTLWGGYTF	TGTGCCAGCAGTGAAAGAGGGACCCTGTGGGGTGGCTACACCTTC
TRBJ1-3	-	TRBV11-3	-	CASSPRPGNTIYF	TGTGCCAGCAGCCCGCGACCTGGAAACACCATATATTTT
TRBJ2-5	-	TRBV5-4	TRBD1	CASSPGTVQETQYF	TGTGCCAGCAGCCCTGGGACAGTTCAAGAGACCCAGTACTTC
TRBJ2-4	once	TRBV30	-	CAWTKRGRGAKNIQYF	TGTGCCTGGACCAAGAGGGGGCGGGGGGCCAAAAACATTCAGTACTTC
TRBJ2-1	-	TRBV2	-	CASSSHGDEQFF	TGTGCCAGCAGTAGCCATGGGGATGAGCAGTTCTTC
TRBJ2-5	-	TRBV7-8	TRBD2	CASRWSGTGGQTQYF	TGTGCCAGCAGGTGGAGCGGGACGGGGGGTCAGACCCAGTACTTC
TRBJ2-7	-	TRBV28	-	CASSFPPGYEQYF	TGTGCCAGCAGTTTTCCCCCGGGCTACGAGCAGTACTTC
TRBJ2-1	-	TRBV5-1	-	CASSLDPGAPGNEQFF	TGCGCCAGCAGCTTGGATCCGGGGGCGCCGGGCAATGAGCAGTTCTTC
TRBJ2-1	-	TRBV7-9	-	CASSNLDRFVYEQFF	TGTGCCAGCAGCAACCTCGACAGGTTTGTCTATGAGCAGTTCTTC
TRBJ1-2	-	TRBV7-8	-	CASSHRTSSEGYTF	TGTGCCAGCAGCCACCGGACAAGTTCTGAGGGCTACACCTTC
TRBJ2-3	-	TRBV29-1	-	CSTKRTSSTDTQYF	TGCAGCACTAAGCGGACCTCTAGCACAGATACGCAGTATTTT
TRBJ1-2	-	TRBV5-1	TRBD1	CASSLGDRVRNGYTF	TGCGCCAGCAGCTTGGGGGACAGGGTACGAAATGGCTACACCTTC
TRBJ2-1	-	TRBV27	TRBD2	CASKIPSGGYNEQFF	TGTGCCAGCAAGATACCTAGCGGGGGATACAATGAGCAGTTCTTC
TRBJ2-5	-	TRBV11-2	-	CASSLELGVSETQYF	TGTGCCAGCAGCTTAGAGCTGGGGGTTTCGGAGACCCAGTACTTC
TRBJ2-7	-	TRBV7-8	TRBD1	CASSAPRDRGYEQYF	TGTGCCAGCAGCGCACCCCGGGACAGGGGGTACGAGCAGTACTTC
TRBJ2-5	-	TRBV6-5	TRBD1	CASRTATGGETQYF	TGTGCCAGCAGGACAGCGACAGGGGGAGAGACCCAGTACTTC
TRBJ2-3	few	TRBV6-1	TRBD2	CASSGGTSDYTDTQYF	TGTGCCAGCAGTGGTGGGACTAGCGACTACACAGATACGCAGTATTTT
TRBJ2-2	once	TRBV24-1	TRBD1	CATSRTGNTGELFF	TGTGCCACCAGTCGGACAGGGAACACCGGGGAGCTGTTTTTT
TRBJ1-2	once	TRBV5-4	TRBD1	CASSPGQGNYGYTF	TGTGCCAGCAGCCCGGGACAGGGCAACTATGGCTACACCTTC
TRBJ1-2	-	TRBV13	-	CASSSPTDPGGYTF	TGTGCCAGCAGCTCCCCGACCGATCCCGGAGGCTACACCTTC
TRBJ1-2	-	TRBV14	-	CASRRTGEYGYTF	TGTGCCAGCAGACGGACGGGTGAATATGGCTACACCTTC
TRBJ2-7	-	TRBV5-4	TRBD1	CASSGKTGSVYEQYF	TGTGCCAGCAGCGGAAAGACAGGGTCAGTCTACGAGCAGTACTTC
TRBJ2-3	-	TRBV14	TRBD2	CASSQGFFGGGAGDTQYF	TGTGCCAGCAGCCAAGGATTTTTCGGCGGGGGGGCCGGGGATACGCAGTATTTT